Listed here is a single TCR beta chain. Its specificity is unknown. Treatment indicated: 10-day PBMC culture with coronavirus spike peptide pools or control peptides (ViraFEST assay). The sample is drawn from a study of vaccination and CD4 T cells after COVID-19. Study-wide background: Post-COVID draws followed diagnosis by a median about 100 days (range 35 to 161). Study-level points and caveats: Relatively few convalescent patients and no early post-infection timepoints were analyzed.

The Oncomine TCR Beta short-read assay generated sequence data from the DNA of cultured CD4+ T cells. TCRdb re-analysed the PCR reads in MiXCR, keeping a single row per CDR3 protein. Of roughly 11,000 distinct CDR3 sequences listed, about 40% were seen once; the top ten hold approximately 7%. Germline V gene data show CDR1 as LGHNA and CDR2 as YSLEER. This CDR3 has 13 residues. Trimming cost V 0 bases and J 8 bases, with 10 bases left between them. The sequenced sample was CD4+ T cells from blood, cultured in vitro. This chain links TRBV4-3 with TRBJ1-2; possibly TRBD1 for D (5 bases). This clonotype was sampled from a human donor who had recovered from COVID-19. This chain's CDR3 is CASSQDRDGGYTF. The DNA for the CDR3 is TGCGCCAGCAGCCAAGACAGGGATGGGGGCTACACCTTC.